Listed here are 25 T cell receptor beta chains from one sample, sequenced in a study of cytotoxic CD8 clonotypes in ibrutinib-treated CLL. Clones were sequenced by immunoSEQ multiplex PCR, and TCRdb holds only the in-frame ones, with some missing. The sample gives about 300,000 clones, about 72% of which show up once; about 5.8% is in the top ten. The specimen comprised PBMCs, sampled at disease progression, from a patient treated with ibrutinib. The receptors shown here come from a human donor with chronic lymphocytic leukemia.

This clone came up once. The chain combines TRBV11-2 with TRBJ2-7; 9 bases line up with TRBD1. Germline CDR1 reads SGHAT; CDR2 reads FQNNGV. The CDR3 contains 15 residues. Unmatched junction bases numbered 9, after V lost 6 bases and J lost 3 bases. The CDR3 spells CASRYPGQGLYEQYF. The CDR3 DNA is TGTGCCAGCAGGTATCCGGGACAGGGACTCTACGAGCAGTACTTC.

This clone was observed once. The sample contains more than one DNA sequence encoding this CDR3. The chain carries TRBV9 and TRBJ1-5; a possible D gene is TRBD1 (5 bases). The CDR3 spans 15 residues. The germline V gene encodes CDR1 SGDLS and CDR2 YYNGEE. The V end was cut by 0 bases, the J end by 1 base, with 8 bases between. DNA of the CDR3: TGTGCCAGCAGCGTAGAGGGGCGCAGCAATCAGCCCCAGCATTTT. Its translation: CASSVEGRSNQPQHF.

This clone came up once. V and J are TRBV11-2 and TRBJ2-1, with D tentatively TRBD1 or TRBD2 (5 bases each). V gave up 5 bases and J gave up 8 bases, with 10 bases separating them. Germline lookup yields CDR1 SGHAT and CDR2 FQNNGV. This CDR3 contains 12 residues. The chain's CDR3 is CASSKGTDEQFF. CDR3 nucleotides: TGTGCCAGCAGCAAGGGGACCGATGAGCAGTTCTTC.

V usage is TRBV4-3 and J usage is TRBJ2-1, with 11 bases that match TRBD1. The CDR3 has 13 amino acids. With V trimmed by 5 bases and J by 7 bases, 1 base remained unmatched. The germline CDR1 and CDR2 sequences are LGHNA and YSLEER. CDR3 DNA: TGCGCCAGCAGCAGGGACAGGGGGAATGAGCAGTTCTTC. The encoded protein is CASSRDRGNEQFF.

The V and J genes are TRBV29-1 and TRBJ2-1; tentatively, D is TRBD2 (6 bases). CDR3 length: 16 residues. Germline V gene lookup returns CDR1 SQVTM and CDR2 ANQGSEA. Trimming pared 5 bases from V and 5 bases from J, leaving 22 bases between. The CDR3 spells CSVRSRAGRLNNEQFF. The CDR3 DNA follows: TGCAGCGTTCGCTCCCGTGCGGGACGGCTTAACAATGAGCAGTTCTTC.

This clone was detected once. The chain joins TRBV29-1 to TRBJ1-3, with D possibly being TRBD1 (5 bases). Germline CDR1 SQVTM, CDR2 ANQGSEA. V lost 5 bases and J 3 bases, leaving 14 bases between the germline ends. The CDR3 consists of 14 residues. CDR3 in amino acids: CSVKMGGIGNTIYF. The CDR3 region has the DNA TGCAGCGTTAAAATGGGGGGAATTGGAAACACCATATATTTT. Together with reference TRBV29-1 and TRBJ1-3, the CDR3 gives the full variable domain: SAVISQKPSRDICQRGTSLTIQCQVDSQVTMMFWYRQQPGQSLTLIATANQGSEATYESGFVIDKFPISRPNLTFSTLTVSNMSPEDSSIYLCSVKMGGIGNTIYFGEGSWLTVV.

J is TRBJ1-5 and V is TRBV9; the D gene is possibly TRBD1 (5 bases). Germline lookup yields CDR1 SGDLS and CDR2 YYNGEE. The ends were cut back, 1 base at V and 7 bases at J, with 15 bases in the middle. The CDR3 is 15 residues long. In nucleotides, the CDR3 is TGTGCCAGCAGCGTATCAGGGTCGAGAGGCCAGCCCCAGCATTTT. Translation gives CASSVSGSRGQPQHF.

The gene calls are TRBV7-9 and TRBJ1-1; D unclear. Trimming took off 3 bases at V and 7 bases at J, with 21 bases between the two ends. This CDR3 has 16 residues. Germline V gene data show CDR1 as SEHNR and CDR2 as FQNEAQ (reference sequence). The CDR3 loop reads CASSFFLAALFGEAFF. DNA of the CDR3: TGTGCCAGCAGCTTTTTTCTGGCCGCGTTGTTCGGTGAAGCTTTCTTT.

In DNA, the CDR3 is TGTGCCAGCAGTTTTTCTGGCCTTTTGTACGAGCAGTACTTC. Translation gives CASSFSGLLYEQYF. The chain joins TRBV28 to TRBJ2-7; D unresolved. Trimming took 3 bases from V and 4 from J, leaving 13 bases between them. This CDR3 region has 14 residues. The V gene's germline CDR1 is MDHEN and CDR2 SYDVKM.

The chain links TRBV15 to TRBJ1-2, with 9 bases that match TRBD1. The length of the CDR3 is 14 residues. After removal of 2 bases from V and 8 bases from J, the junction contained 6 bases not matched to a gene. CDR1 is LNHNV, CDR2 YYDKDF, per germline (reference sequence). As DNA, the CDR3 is TGTGCCACCAGCAGAATACAGGGGGCGGCGGGCTACACCTTC. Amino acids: CATSRIQGAAGYTF.

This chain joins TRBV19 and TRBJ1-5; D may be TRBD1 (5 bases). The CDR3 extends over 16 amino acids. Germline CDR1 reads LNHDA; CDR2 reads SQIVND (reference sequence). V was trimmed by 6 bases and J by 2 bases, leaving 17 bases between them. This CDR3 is CASRPRQLGGNQPQHF. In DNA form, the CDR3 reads TGTGCCAGTAGACCTAGACAGTTAGGTGGCAATCAGCCCCAGCATTTT. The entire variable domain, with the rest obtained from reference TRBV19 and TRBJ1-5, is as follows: DGGITQSPKYLFRKEGQNVTLSCEQNLNHDAMYWYRQDPGQGLRLIYYSQIVNDFQKGDIAEGYSVSREKKESFPLTVTSAQKNPTAFYLCASRPRQLGGNQPQHFGDGTRLSIL.

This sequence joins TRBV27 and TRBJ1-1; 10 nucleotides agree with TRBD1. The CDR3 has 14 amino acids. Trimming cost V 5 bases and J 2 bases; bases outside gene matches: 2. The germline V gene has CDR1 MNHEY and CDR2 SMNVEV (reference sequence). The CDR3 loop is CASSRQGANTEAFF. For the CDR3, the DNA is TGTGCCAGCAGTAGACAGGGGGCTAACACTGAAGCTTTCTTT.

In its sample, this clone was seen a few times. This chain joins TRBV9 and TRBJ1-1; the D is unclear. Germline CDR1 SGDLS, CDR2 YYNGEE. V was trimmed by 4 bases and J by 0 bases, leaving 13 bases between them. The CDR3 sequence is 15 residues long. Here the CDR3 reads CASSPLAGMNTEAFF. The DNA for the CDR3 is TGTGCCAGCAGCCCCTTGGCGGGCATGAACACTGAAGCTTTCTTT.

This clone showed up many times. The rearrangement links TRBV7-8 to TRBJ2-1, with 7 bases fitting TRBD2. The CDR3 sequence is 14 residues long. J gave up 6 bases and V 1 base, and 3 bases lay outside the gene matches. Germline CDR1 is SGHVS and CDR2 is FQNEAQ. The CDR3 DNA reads TGTGCCAGCAGCTTAGTGAGGACTAGCAATGAGCAGTTCTTC. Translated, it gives CASSLVRTSNEQFF.

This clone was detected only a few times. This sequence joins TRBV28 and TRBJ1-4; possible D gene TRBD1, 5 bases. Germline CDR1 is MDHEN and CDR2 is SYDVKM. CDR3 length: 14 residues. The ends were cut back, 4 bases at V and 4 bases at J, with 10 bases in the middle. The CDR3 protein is CASSSQGSNEKLFF. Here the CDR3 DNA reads TGTGCCAGCAGTTCGCAGGGAAGTAATGAAAAACTGTTTTTT.

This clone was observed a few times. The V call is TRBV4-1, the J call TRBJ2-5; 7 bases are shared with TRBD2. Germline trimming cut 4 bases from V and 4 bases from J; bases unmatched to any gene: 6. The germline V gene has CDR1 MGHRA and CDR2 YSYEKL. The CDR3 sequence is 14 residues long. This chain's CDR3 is CASSRPGGIETQYF. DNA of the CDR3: TGCGCCAGCAGCCGGCCGGGAGGAATAGAGACCCAGTACTTC.

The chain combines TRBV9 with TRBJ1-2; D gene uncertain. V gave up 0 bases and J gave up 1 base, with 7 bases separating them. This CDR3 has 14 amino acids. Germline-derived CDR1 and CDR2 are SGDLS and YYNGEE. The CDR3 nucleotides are TGTGCCAGCAGCGTAGAAAACGATAACTATGGCTACACCTTC. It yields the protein CASSVENDNYGYTF.

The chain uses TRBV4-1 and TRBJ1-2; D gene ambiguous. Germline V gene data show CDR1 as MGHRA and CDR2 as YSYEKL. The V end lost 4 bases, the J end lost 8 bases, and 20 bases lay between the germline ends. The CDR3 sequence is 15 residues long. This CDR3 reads CASSRLRVGVQGYTF. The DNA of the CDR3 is TGCGCCAGCAGCCGACTAAGGGTGGGCGTGCAAGGCTACACCTTC.

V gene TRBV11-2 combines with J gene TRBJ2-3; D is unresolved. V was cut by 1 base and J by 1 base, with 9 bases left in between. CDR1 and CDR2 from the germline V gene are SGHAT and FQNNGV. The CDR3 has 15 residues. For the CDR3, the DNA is TGTGCCAGCAGCTTAGCTCCTCTCCGCACAGATACGCAGTATTTT. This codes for CASSLAPLRTDTQYF.

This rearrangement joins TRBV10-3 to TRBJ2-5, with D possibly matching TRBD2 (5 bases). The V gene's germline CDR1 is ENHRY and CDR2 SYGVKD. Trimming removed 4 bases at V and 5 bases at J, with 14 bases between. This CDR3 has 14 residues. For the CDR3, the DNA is TGTGCCATCAGTGCGGCTAGCAACTACGAGACCCAGTACTTC. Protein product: CAISAASNYETQYF.

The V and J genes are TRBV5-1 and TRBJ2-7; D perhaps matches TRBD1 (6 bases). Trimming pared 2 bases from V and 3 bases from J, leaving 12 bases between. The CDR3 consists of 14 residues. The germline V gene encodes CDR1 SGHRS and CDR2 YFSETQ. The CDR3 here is CASSFAVQGYEQYF. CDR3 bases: TGCGCCAGCAGCTTTGCCGTACAGGGCTACGAGCAGTACTTC.

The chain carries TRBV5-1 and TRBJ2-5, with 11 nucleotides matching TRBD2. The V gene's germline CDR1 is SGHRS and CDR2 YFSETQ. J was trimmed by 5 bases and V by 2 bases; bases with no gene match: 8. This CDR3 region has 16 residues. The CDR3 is CASSFDSGGAWETQYF. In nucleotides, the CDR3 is TGCGCCAGCAGCTTCGATAGCGGGGGGGCCTGGGAGACCCAGTACTTC.

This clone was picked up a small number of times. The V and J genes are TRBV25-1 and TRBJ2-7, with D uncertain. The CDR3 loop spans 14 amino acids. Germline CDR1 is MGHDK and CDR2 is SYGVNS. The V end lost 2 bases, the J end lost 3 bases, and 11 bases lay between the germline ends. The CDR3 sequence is CASSEGSTLYEQYF. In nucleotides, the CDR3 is TGTGCCAGCAGTGAAGGCAGCACCCTCTACGAGCAGTACTTC.

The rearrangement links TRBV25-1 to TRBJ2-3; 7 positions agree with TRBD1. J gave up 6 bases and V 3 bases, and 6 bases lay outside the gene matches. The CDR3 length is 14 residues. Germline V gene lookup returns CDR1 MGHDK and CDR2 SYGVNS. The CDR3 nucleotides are TGTGCCAGCAGTGATCCGACAGGGCGCGATACGCAGTATTTT. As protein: CASSDPTGRDTQYF. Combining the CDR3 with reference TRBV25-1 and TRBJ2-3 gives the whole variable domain EADIYQTPRYLVIGTGKKITLECSQTMGHDKMYWYQQDPGMELHLIHYSYGVNSTEKGDLSSESTVSRIRTEHFPLTLESARPSHTSQYLCASSDPTGRDTQYFGPGTRLTVL.

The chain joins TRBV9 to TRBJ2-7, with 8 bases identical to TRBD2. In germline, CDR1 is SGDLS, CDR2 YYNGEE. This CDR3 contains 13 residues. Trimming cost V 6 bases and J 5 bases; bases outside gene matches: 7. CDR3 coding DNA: TGTGCCAGCACCCCTCCGGGGGGGCACGAGCAGTACTTC. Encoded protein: CASTPPGGHEQYF. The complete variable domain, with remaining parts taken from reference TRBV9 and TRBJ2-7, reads DSGVTQTPKHLITATGQRVTLRCSPRSGDLSVYWYQQSLDQGLQFLIQYYNGEERAKGNILERFSAQQFPDLHSELNLSSLELGDSALYFCASTPPGGHEQYFGPGTRLTVT.